The 19 T cell receptor beta chains listed next were all sequenced from one sample in a study of identical twins. TCRdb passed the 5' RACE reads through MiXCR, listing each CDR3 protein once. The sample lists 260,000 or so distinct CDR3 sequences, 6% to 8% seen once, with roughly 5% in the top ten. This sample also appeared in a second study, on yellow fever vaccine responses in identical twins.

Input material: CD8+ T cells sorted from blood. The receptor source for this set is a woman aged 18-29 years in good health.

This clonotype has ten or more counts. V and J are TRBV28 and TRBJ1-1; tentative D call: TRBD1 (6 bases). V was clipped by 8 bases and J by 5 bases, with 24 bases between them. CDR3 length: 16 amino acids. The germline gives CDR1 MDHEN, CDR2 SYDVKM. The CDR3 region is CASGPSRGFRETEAFF. CDR3 in DNA: TGTGCCAGCGGGCCGAGCAGGGGCTTCAGAGAAACTGAAGCTTTCTTT.

The genes are TRBV11-2 and TRBJ2-7; maybe TRBD1 (6 bases). The ends were cut back, 3 bases at V and 3 bases at J, with 15 bases in the middle. Germline V gene data show CDR1 as SGHAT and CDR2 as FQNNGV. The CDR3 runs to 15 residues. CDR3 nucleotide sequence: TGTGCCAGCAGCTTTTCCGGGACACGCAACTACGAGCAGTACTTC. It is translated as CASSFSGTRNYEQYF.

This clonotype was seen at least ten times. The J gene is TRBJ1-1, the V gene TRBV18; 7 nucleotides align to TRBD1. Germline V gene sequence: CDR1 KGHSH, CDR2 LQKENI. The CDR3 has 14 residues. V was pared by 3 bases and J by 4 bases, with 5 bases of the junction left unmatched. CDR3 in amino acids: CASSPGQGVTEAFF. The CDR3 coding sequence is TGTGCCAGCTCACCGGGGCAGGGGGTCACTGAAGCTTTCTTT.

This clonotype was detected a few times. The rearrangement uses TRBV7-7 and TRBJ2-2; D remains unclear. Germline V gives CDR1 SSHAT, CDR2 FNYEAQ (reference sequence). The CDR3 extends over 16 amino acids. Trimming shortened V by 5 bases and J by 6 bases, and 19 bases separated the two germline ends. CDR3 residues: CASSPLLSVSSGELFF. The CDR3 coding sequence is TGTGCCAGCAGCCCCCTACTGAGCGTTTCTTCCGGGGAGCTGTTTTTT. Supplemented by reference TRBV7-7 and TRBJ2-2, the full variable domain reads GAGVSQSPRYKVTKRGQDVTLRCDPISSHATLYWYQQALGQGPEFLTYFNYEAQPDKSGLPSDRFSAERPEGSISTLTIQRTEQRDSAMYRCASSPLLSVSSGELFFGEGSRLTVL.

This clonotype was counted ten times or more. The gene calls are TRBV24-1 and TRBJ2-1; 8 bases agree with TRBD2. Trimming cost V 8 bases and J 6 bases; bases outside gene matches: 5. The CDR3 has 13 residues. Germline lookup yields CDR1 KGHDR and CDR2 SFDVKD. The CDR3 loop reads CATTSGTSNEQFF. CDR3 bases: TGTGCCACCACCTCCGGGACTAGCAATGAGCAGTTCTTC.

The V call is TRBV12-3 or TRBV12-4, the J call TRBJ1-1; TRBD1 agrees at 8 bases. With V trimmed by 2 bases and J by 4 bases, 9 bases remained unmatched. This CDR3 has 16 amino acids. This CDR3 is CASSLHGQGAVTEAFF. DNA for the CDR3: TGTGCCAGCAGTTTACATGGGCAGGGGGCAGTCACTGAAGCTTTCTTT.

V gene TRBV27 combines with J gene TRBJ1-2; D remains unclear. Trimming took off 2 bases at V and 5 bases at J, with 9 bases between the two ends. In germline, CDR1 is MNHEY, CDR2 SMNVEV (reference sequence). The CDR3 is 13 residues long. This chain's CDR3 is CASSLTQSYGYTF. CDR3 in DNA: TGTGCCAGCAGTTTAACACAGTCTTATGGCTACACCTTC.

The CDR3 DNA reads TGTGCCAGCAGTTGGGACGGGGGCGATGAGCAGTTCTTC. Encoded protein: CASSWDGGDEQFF. This chain connects TRBV27 to TRBJ2-1, with D perhaps given as TRBD1 or TRBD2 (6 bases each). CDR3 length equals 13 residues. Trimming took off 4 bases at V and 8 bases at J, with 12 bases between the two ends. Germline CDR1 reads MNHEY; CDR2 reads SMNVEV (reference sequence).

Ten or more counts support this clonotype. The J gene is TRBJ1-1, the V gene TRBV27, with D uncertain. V was trimmed by 0 bases and J by 7 bases, leaving 12 bases between them. CDR1 is MNHEY, CDR2 SMNVEV, per germline (reference sequence). The CDR3 totals 14 residues. The CDR3 DNA reads TGTGCCAGCAGTTTATCAGTGGGGTTTAGTGAAGCTTTCTTT. The encoded protein is CASSLSVGFSEAFF.

The chain uses TRBV12-3 or TRBV12-4 and TRBJ2-7, with 8 positions matching TRBD2. This CDR3 region has 15 residues. V lost 6 bases, J lost 7 bases, and 14 bases stayed unmatched. The CDR3 loop is CASSPGLADAGEQYF. CDR3 in DNA: TGTGCCAGCAGCCCCGGACTAGCTGACGCGGGGGAGCAGTACTTC.

This clonotype was seen more than once but under ten times. This chain's CDR3 is CARSQGAYEQYF. The CDR3 coding sequence is TGTGCCAGGTCTCAGGGGGCTTACGAGCAGTACTTC. The rearrangement joins TRBV24-1 to TRBJ2-7, with 8 bases aligning to TRBD1. This CDR3 is built from 12 residues. After removal of 11 bases from V and 4 bases from J, the junction contained 6 bases not matched to a gene. CDR1 KGHDR and CDR2 SFDVKD come from the germline V gene.

This clonotype occurred a few times. The V call is TRBV9, the J call TRBJ2-3; 8 bases match TRBD2. Per germline, CDR1 SGDLS and CDR2 YYNGEE. The CDR3 has 15 residues. The junction had 8 bases not matched to a gene; V was cut back by 6 bases and J by 2 bases. The CDR3: CASTKGREATDTQYF. The CDR3 region has the DNA TGTGCCAGCACGAAAGGGCGGGAGGCCACAGATACGCAGTATTTT.

The table lists this clonotype with many counts. The genes are TRBV7-2 and TRBJ1-1, with 7 bases identical to TRBD1. The junction had 7 bases not matched to a gene; V was cut back by 5 bases and J by 1 base. The germline gives CDR1 SGHTA, CDR2 FQGNSA. The CDR3 loop spans 15 amino acids. CDR3 sequence (DNA): TGTGCCAGCAGCCCCCGGGACAGAGGGAACACTGAAGCTTTCTTT. It encodes CASSPRDRGNTEAFF.

This clonotype has a count of ten or more. This chain links TRBV4-1 with TRBJ1-4; TRBD1 might be the D (5 bases). The V end lost 0 bases, the J end lost 0 bases, and 5 bases lay between the germline ends. Germline loops: CDR1 MGHRA, CDR2 YSYEKL. The CDR3 sequence is 15 residues long. The CDR3 region is CASSQEGATNEKLFF. The CDR3 DNA sequence: TGCGCCAGCAGCCAAGAAGGGGCAACTAATGAAAAACTGTTTTTT.

This clonotype was found many times. The chain links TRBV10-3 to TRBJ2-3, with no clear D. This CDR3 has 12 residues. Germline V gene sequence: CDR1 ENHRY, CDR2 SYGVKD. V dropped 0 bases and J dropped 8 bases, with 6 bases sitting between them. The CDR3 protein is CAISESDRTQYF. The CDR3 DNA follows: TGTGCCATCAGTGAGTCCGACCGTACGCAGTATTTT.

The chain joins TRBV24-1 to TRBJ2-3; TRBD1 might be the D (5 bases). The length of the CDR3 is 15 residues. Trimming pared 5 bases from V and 4 bases from J, leaving 15 bases between. Germline CDR1 is KGHDR and CDR2 is SFDVKD. CDR3 sequence reads: CATSVAGYDADTQYF. The DNA of the CDR3 is TGTGCCACCAGTGTTGCAGGGTATGACGCAGATACGCAGTATTTT.

This clonotype was detected many times. The chain links TRBV15 to TRBJ2-1, with D possibly TRBD1 on 5 matching bases. Germline CDR1 reads LNHNV; CDR2 reads YYDKDF (reference sequence). The CDR3 runs 17 residues. The ends were cut back, 0 bases at V and 2 bases at J, with 14 bases in the middle. The CDR3 sequence is CATSRDRRVVTYNEQFF. The CDR3 DNA reads as TGTGCCACCAGCAGAGATCGCAGGGTCGTGACCTACAATGAGCAGTTCTTC.

There are many counts of this clonotype. The chain combines TRBV20-1 with TRBJ2-5; TRBD1 matches 9 bases. CDR1 is DFQATT, CDR2 SNEGSKA, per germline (reference sequence). V lost 2 bases to trimming and J lost 2 bases; unmatched junction nucleotides: 12. CDR3 size: 17 residues. CDR3 loop: CSARTGGAGVTQETQYF. The CDR3 DNA reads TGCAGTGCTAGAACAGGGGGCGCGGGAGTCACGCAAGAGACCCAGTACTTC.

This clonotype was seen more than once but under ten times. DNA of the CDR3: TGTGCCAGCAGCCAAGATTTATACATGAACACTGAAGCTTTCTTT. Protein: CASSQDLYMNTEAFF. V usage is TRBV14 and J usage is TRBJ1-1; no clear D. Trimming shortened V by 0 bases and J by 0 bases, and 8 bases separated the two germline ends. This CDR3 region has 15 residues. Germline V gene data show CDR1 as SGHDN and CDR2 as FVKESK.